These 6 T cell receptor beta chains came from one sample sequenced in a study of cytomegalovirus exposure and HLA in healthy donors. Clones were sequenced by immunoSEQ multiplex PCR, and TCRdb holds only the in-frame ones, with some missing. Of 100,000 to 150,000 clones listed, 88% are singletons. Material: PBMCs. The receptors come from a man aged 25 to 45 in good health and CMV-seronegative.

The chain has TRBV9 and TRBJ1-2; 10 nucleotides line up with TRBD1. Per germline, CDR1 SGDLS and CDR2 YYNGEE. This CDR3 has 16 amino acids. The V and J ends lost 0 bases and 8 bases, in that order; junction bases with no gene match: 10. The CDR3 DNA follows: TGTGCCAGCAGCGTAGTAACGGGAGGGACAGGGGCGGGCTACACCTTC. It codes for CASSVVTGGTGAGYTF.

The chain links TRBV15 to TRBJ2-7; 11 nucleotides agree with TRBD2. Germline V lookup: CDR1 LNHNV, CDR2 YYDKDF (reference sequence). V gave up 6 bases and J gave up 6 bases; unmatched junction bases: 13. CDR3 length equals 16 residues. The CDR3 sequence is CATRERLASGRIEQYF. In DNA, the CDR3 is TGTGCCACCAGGGAGAGGTTGGCTAGCGGGAGGATCGAGCAGTACTTC. Combining the CDR3 with reference TRBV15 and TRBJ2-7 gives the whole variable domain DAMVIQNPRYQVTQFGKPVTLSCSQTLNHNVMYWYQQKSSQAPKLLFHYYDKDFNNEADTPDNFQSRRPNTSFCFLDIRSPGLGDTAMYLCATRERLASGRIEQYFGPGTRLTVT.

A note on this clone: This specimen includes other DNA sequences encoding the same CDR3. The V call is TRBV10-3, the J call TRBJ2-7, with a weak D call TRBD1 (5 bases). V lost 6 bases and J lost 1, with 7 bases in between. In germline, CDR1 is ENHRY, CDR2 SYGVKD. The CDR3 runs 12 residues. The CDR3 sequence is CAISDSSYEQYF. CDR3 sequence (DNA): TGTGCCATCAGCGACAGTTCCTACGAGCAGTACTTC.

This chain uses TRBV18 with TRBJ1-1; TRBD1 is a possible D gene (5 bases). V gave up 2 bases and J gave up 1 base, with 11 bases separating them. The CDR3 contains 15 residues. CDR1 and CDR2 from the germline V gene are KGHSH and LQKENI. CDR3 DNA: TGTGCCAGCTCACCATCAAGACAGCCGAACACTGAAGCTTTCTTT. Its protein is CASSPSRQPNTEAFF.

V usage is TRBV2 and J usage is TRBJ1-3; TRBD1 agrees at 7 bases. Germline CDR1 and CDR2: SNHLY and FYNNEI. CDR3 size: 14 residues. Germline trimming cut 6 bases from V and 0 bases from J; bases unmatched to any gene: 2. CDR3 residues: CASRGQISGNTIYF. The CDR3 DNA is TGTGCCAGCAGGGGACAGATCTCTGGAAACACCATATATTTT.

This clone was recorded once. The chain is built from TRBV27 and TRBJ1-2; 8 nucleotides align to TRBD1. CDR1 and CDR2 from the germline V gene are MNHEY and SMNVEV (reference sequence). CDR3 length equals 15 residues. With V trimmed by 4 bases and J by 5 bases, 9 bases remained unmatched. CDR3 sequence (DNA): TGTGCCAGCAGTTCCGGGCAGGGGGCGTGGTATGGCTACACCTTC. Translation gives CASSSGQGAWYGYTF.